The 24 T cell receptor beta chains listed next were all sequenced from one sample in a study of cytomegalovirus exposure and HLA in healthy donors. Use of 60 Vbeta and 13 Jbeta primers characterized the PCR. Only in-frame clones appear in the TCRdb table, and some are missing; sequencing was by immunoSEQ multiplex PCR. The repertoire includes approximately 140,000 clones, around 79% of them detected once, and around 2.9% sits in the top ten. Sequences were obtained from PBMCs. The source is a man aged 35-49 years in good health and CMV-seropositive.

The chain is built from TRBV6-6 and TRBJ2-3, with D perhaps matching TRBD2 (6 bases). Germline V gene sequence: CDR1 MNHNY, CDR2 SVGAGI (reference sequence). Deletions cut 7 bases from V and 2 bases from J, with 16 bases between. The CDR3 contains 15 residues. CDR3 sequence (DNA): TGTGCCAGCATTTTTGGGGGAGGAAACACAGATACGCAGTATTTT. It yields the protein CASIFGGGNTDTQYF.

V usage is TRBV7-2 and J usage is TRBJ1-2; 7 nucleotides match TRBD1. J was trimmed by 8 bases and V by 2 bases; bases with no gene match: 14. This CDR3 is 16 amino acids long. Germline-derived CDR1 and CDR2 are SGHTA and FQGNSA. CDR3 amino acids: CASSLPYRGQRLGYTF. The DNA for the CDR3 is TGTGCCAGCAGCTTACCGTACCGGGGACAGAGGCTCGGCTACACCTTC.

In regard to this clone: Other DNA sequences within the sample encode an identical CDR3. The chain carries TRBV27 and TRBJ1-1, with D maybe TRBD1 (6 bases). CDR3 size: 15 residues. Trimming shortened V by 2 bases and J by 4 bases, and 14 bases separated the two germline ends. Germline V gene sequence: CDR1 MNHEY, CDR2 SMNVEV (reference sequence). CDR3: CASSLVGQGGTEAFF. Here the CDR3 DNA reads TGTGCCAGCAGTTTAGTTGGCCAAGGGGGCACTGAAGCTTTCTTT.

The chain links TRBV10-1 to TRBJ2-1, with no clear D. CDR1 is WNHNN, CDR2 SYGVQD, per germline (reference sequence). The CDR3 has 15 amino acids. Trimming removed 5 bases from V and 0 bases from J, with 11 bases in between. Written as DNA, the CDR3 is TGCGCCAGCAGTTCGCCATTGAGCTCCTACAATGAGCAGTTCTTC. Protein sequence: CASSSPLSSYNEQFF.

The chain joins TRBV6-6 to TRBJ2-1, with D tentatively TRBD2 (6 bases). V was shortened by 10 bases and J by 2 bases, with 9 bases between the two germline ends. The germline V gene encodes CDR1 MNHNY and CDR2 SVGAGI (reference sequence). The CDR3 is 12 residues long. The CDR3 region has the DNA TGTGCCACCGGACTACCCTACAATGAGCAGTTCTTC. Its translation is CATGLPYNEQFF.

The DNA of the CDR3 is TGTGCCAGCAGCCGTGGAGGGACTAGCGGTATTCCCTACGAGCAGTACTTC. The encoded protein is CASSRGGTSGIPYEQYF. The V and J genes are TRBV4-2 and TRBJ2-7, with 11 nucleotides matching TRBD2. Germline values: CDR1 LGHNA, CDR2 YNFKEQ. Trimming took 4 bases from V and 2 from J; bases not matched to a gene: 10. There are 17 residues in the CDR3.

This clone occurred once. The chain combines TRBV5-6 with TRBJ2-5; 9 positions agree with TRBD2. This CDR3 comprises 14 residues. J was trimmed by 4 bases and V by 4 bases; bases with no gene match: 5. Germline V gives CDR1 SGHDT, CDR2 YYEEEE. The CDR3 region has the DNA TGTGCCAGCAGCATAGCGGGAGTTGCAGAGACCCAGTACTTC. Protein product: CASSIAGVAETQYF.

The CDR3 spells CASSTPATGGANEQFF. The CDR3 nucleotides read TGTGCCAGTAGTACCCCCGCTACGGGAGGTGCCAATGAGCAGTTCTTC. The rearrangement joins TRBV19 to TRBJ2-1; 7 nucleotides match TRBD2. CDR3 length: 16 amino acids. Losses at the gene ends were 4 bases for V and 6 bases for J; bases not matched to a gene: 12. The germline gives CDR1 LNHDA, CDR2 SQIVND (reference sequence).

V and J are TRBV29-1 and TRBJ2-1, with 11 positions matching TRBD2. CDR1 and CDR2 (germline): SQVTM, ANQGSEA. This CDR3 is 14 amino acids long. Unmatched junction bases numbered 7, after V lost 6 bases and J lost 6 bases. CDR3 sequence (DNA): TGCAGCGTCCGGGTACTAGCGGGAGTCAATGAGCAGTTCTTC. It yields the protein CSVRVLAGVNEQFF.

This chain connects TRBV19 to TRBJ2-5; D is possibly TRBD1 (6 bases). Germline V gene sequence: CDR1 LNHDA, CDR2 SQIVND (reference sequence). CDR3 length equals 17 residues. V was trimmed by 5 bases and J by 0 bases, leaving 19 bases between them. The DNA for the CDR3 is TGTGCCAGTAGTTTAACGGCAGGGGTCAAGTACCAAGAGACCCAGTACTTC. This codes for CASSLTAGVKYQETQYF.

This clone has a handful of counts. The chain has TRBV19 and TRBJ2-7; D may be TRBD2 (5 bases). This CDR3 spans 14 amino acids. Trimming shortened V by 3 bases and J by 5 bases, and 14 bases separated the two germline ends. The germline V gene encodes CDR1 LNHDA and CDR2 SQIVND (reference sequence). CDR3 nucleotides: TGTGCCAGTAGTATTGAGGGAGTCCTCGACGAGCAGTACTTC. This translates into CASSIEGVLDEQYF.

A few counts support this clone. Here the CDR3 DNA reads TGCGCCAGCAGCCAAGGGGTCGGGAGCTCCTACGAGCAGTACTTC. Protein product: CASSQGVGSSYEQYF. This chain uses TRBV4-1 with TRBJ2-7; maybe TRBD2 (6 bases). V was shortened by 1 base and J by 0 bases, with 10 bases between the two germline ends. Germline V gives CDR1 MGHRA, CDR2 YSYEKL. The CDR3 consists of 15 residues.

V is TRBV27 and J is TRBJ2-1; 10 bases align to TRBD2. Unmatched junction bases numbered 4, after V lost 5 bases and J lost 0 bases. The CDR3 is 16 amino acids. In germline, CDR1 is MNHEY, CDR2 SMNVEV (reference sequence). CDR3 in DNA: TGTGCCAGCAGTGCACTAGCGGGATACTCCTACAATGAGCAGTTCTTC. Translation: CASSALAGYSYNEQFF.

J is TRBJ2-4 and V is TRBV11-1; D is uncertain. Germline assignment: CDR1 SGHAT and CDR2 FQDESV (reference sequence). The CDR3 is 15 residues long. The ends were cut back, 2 bases at V and 8 bases at J, with 16 bases in the middle. The chain's CDR3 is CASSLRAVGGHIQYF. In DNA, the CDR3 is TGTGCCAGCAGCTTACGAGCTGTAGGTGGGCACATTCAGTACTTC.

The chain is built from TRBV5-1 and TRBJ2-7, with TRBD1 matching 7 bases. The CDR3 contains 16 residues. J lost 3 bases, V lost 0 bases, and 9 bases had no gene match. From germline, CDR1 is SGHRS and CDR2 YFSETQ. The CDR3 protein is CASSLAEGAFFYEQYF. CDR3 DNA sequence: TGCGCCAGCAGCTTGGCTGAGGGGGCCTTTTTCTACGAGCAGTACTTC.

In the case of this clone: With a much larger clone just one base away, this may be a read error. This specimen includes other DNA sequences encoding the same CDR3. This sequence joins TRBV7-2 and TRBJ1-1; D remains ambiguous. In germline, CDR1 is SGHTA, CDR2 FQGNSA. The CDR3 runs 13 residues. Trimming took off 1 base at V and 1 base at J, with 4 bases between the two ends. CDR3 in amino acids: CASSLGQNTEAFF. The CDR3 DNA reads TGTGCCAGCAGCTTAGGGCAGAACACTGAAGCTTTCTTT. The full variable domain, rest sourced from reference TRBV7-2 and TRBJ1-1, is GAGVSQSPSNKVTEKGKDVELRCDPISGHTALYWYRQSLGQGLEFLIYFQGNSAPDKSGLPSDRFSAERTGGSVSTLTIQRTQQEDSAVYLCASSLGQNTEAFFGQGTRLTVV.

V is TRBV5-1 and J is TRBJ2-1; 10 bases are a match to TRBD1. Germline V gene lookup returns CDR1 SGHRS and CDR2 YFSETQ. The CDR3 extends over 14 amino acids. Trimming took 4 bases from V and 5 from J; bases not matched to a gene: 3. DNA of the CDR3: TGCGCCAGCAGCCGGGACAGGGGTGACAATGAGCAGTTCTTC. Translation: CASSRDRGDNEQFF.

The rearrangement joins TRBV7-9 to TRBJ1-5; a weak D match, TRBD1 (6 bases). The CDR3 runs 16 residues. V gave up 4 bases and J gave up 0 bases, with 13 bases separating them. Germline assignment: CDR1 SEHNR and CDR2 FQNEAQ (reference sequence). The CDR3 DNA reads TGTGCCAGCAGCTCCTCGACAGGCCCTAGCAATCAGCCCCAGCATTTT. Translating gives CASSSSTGPSNQPQHF.

The CDR3 nucleotides are TGTGCCAGCAGCTTACAGGGAGGCGAGCAGTACTTC. Translated: CASSLQGGEQYF. J is TRBJ2-7 and V is TRBV7-2; possibly TRBD2 for D (6 bases). CDR3 length equals 12 residues. Trimming pared 2 bases from V and 6 bases from J, leaving 8 bases between. Germline V lookup: CDR1 SGHTA, CDR2 FQGNSA.

The chain recombines TRBV18 with TRBJ1-1; 7 nucleotides match TRBD1. The CDR3 runs to 15 residues. V lost 6 bases, J lost 7 bases, and 14 bases stayed unmatched. The germline V gene has CDR1 KGHSH and CDR2 LQKENI. CDR3 DNA sequence: TGTGCCAGCTCCCCTTGGACAGGACATTCTGATGAAGCTTTCTTT. It encodes CASSPWTGHSDEAFF.

The chain links TRBV28 to TRBJ1-3, with a weak D call TRBD1 (5 bases). Germline V gene lookup returns CDR1 MDHEN and CDR2 SYDVKM. This CDR3 has 15 residues. V lost 3 bases, J lost 0 bases, and 9 bases lay in between. CDR3 sequence reads: CASSFRGTSGNTIYF. Written as DNA, the CDR3 is TGTGCCAGCAGTTTTCGGGGGACCTCTGGAAACACCATATATTTT. Based on the CDR3 plus reference TRBV28 and TRBJ1-3, the full variable domain is DVKVTQSSRYLVKRTGEKVFLECVQDMDHENMFWYRQDPGLGLRLIYFSYDVKMKEKGDIPEGYSVSREKKERFSLILESASTNQTSMYLCASSFRGTSGNTIYFGEGSWLTVV.

The V call is TRBV2, the J call TRBJ2-2, with 7 bases lining up with TRBD1. V gave up 6 bases and J gave up 0 bases; unmatched junction bases: 1. The CDR3 loop spans 14 amino acids. Germline-derived CDR1 and CDR2 are SNHLY and FYNNEI. DNA for the CDR3: TGTGCCAGCAGGACAGGGACGAACACCGGGGAGCTGTTTTTT. Protein product: CASRTGTNTGELFF.

The V and J genes are TRBV20-1 and TRBJ2-7, with TRBD1 as a possible D gene (5 bases). Looked up from germline, CDR1 is DFQATT and CDR2 is SNEGSKA (reference sequence). The length of the CDR3 is 11 residues. V lost 3 bases, J lost 7 bases, and 10 bases lay in between. CDR3 in DNA: TGCAGTGCTAGTCCCGGACAAGAGCAGTACTTC. Protein sequence: CSASPGQEQYF.

This clone appeared a single time. The J gene is TRBJ2-1, the V gene TRBV7-8; D uncertain. Per the germline V gene, CDR1 is SGHVS and CDR2 is FQNEAQ. This CDR3 has 16 amino acids. Trimming took 1 base from V and 1 from J, leaving 11 bases between them. The CDR3 region has the DNA TGTGCCAGCAGCTTAGGCCCCAGTCCTTCCTACAATGAGCAGTTCTTC. This sequence encodes CASSLGPSPSYNEQFF.